This T cell receptor (beta chain) was captured in a study of blood T cell repertoires in COVID-19. At the level of the study: Nucleic acid was either cDNA or gDNA, and it came from T cells, B-cell-depleted T cells, or PBMCs.

The table came from immunoSEQ multiplex PCR; TCRdb's copy has only in-frame clones and leaves some out. The table shows 90,000 to 100,000 clones, with 85% occurring only once. Specimen: peripheral blood. The sequence derives from a man at least 80 years old with acute or convalescent COVID-19.

The CDR3: CASTGHSRRNNYGYTF. DNA for the CDR3: TGTGCCAGCACCGGACATTCTCGTCGCAATAACTATGGCTACACCTTC. This chain joins TRBV5-4 and TRBJ1-2, with TRBD1 as a possible D gene (5 bases). Germline V gives CDR1 SGHNT, CDR2 YYREEE (reference sequence). There are 16 residues in the CDR3. The V gene lost 6 bases and the J gene lost 1 base, with 19 bases spanning the gap.